This T cell receptor (beta chain) came from a study of breast tumors, draining lymph nodes, adjacent tissues. One entry per CDR3 protein results from TCRdb running MiXCR on the multiplex PCR reads. The sample lists about 21,000 distinct CDR3 sequences, about 50% occurring once. This clonotype appeared a single time. This CDR3 contains 15 residues. V lost 5 bases to trimming and J lost 4 bases; unmatched junction nucleotides: 6. Germline V gene data show CDR1 as MRHNA and CDR2 as SNTAGT. This sequence joins TRBV6-4 and TRBJ2-7; TRBD2 matches 12 bases. The sample comprised breast tumor tissue. This TCR came from a female donor with breast cancer. Some clones in this sample may be carry-over from other donors' samples. Here the CDR3 reads CASSPTSGSRYEQYF. The CDR3 bases are TGTGCCAGCAGTCCGACTAGCGGGAGCAGGTACGAGCAGTACTTC.